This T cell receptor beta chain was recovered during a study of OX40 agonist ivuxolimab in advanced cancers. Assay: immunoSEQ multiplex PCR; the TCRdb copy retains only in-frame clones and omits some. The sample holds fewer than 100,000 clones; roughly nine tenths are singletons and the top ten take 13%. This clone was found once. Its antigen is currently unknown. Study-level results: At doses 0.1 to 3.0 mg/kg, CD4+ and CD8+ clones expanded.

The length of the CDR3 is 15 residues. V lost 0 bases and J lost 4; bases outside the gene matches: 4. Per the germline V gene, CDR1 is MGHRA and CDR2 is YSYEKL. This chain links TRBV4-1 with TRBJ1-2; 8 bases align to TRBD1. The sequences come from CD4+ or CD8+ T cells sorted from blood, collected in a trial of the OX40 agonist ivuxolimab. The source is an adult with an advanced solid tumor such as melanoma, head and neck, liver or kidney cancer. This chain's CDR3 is CASSQDRGTGYGYTF. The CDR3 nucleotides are TGCGCCAGCAGCCAAGATCGGGGGACAGGCTATGGCTACACCTTC.